The rows below give T cell receptor beta chains drawn from one sample of a study of blood T cell repertoires in COVID-19. Generated by immunoSEQ multiplex PCR, the TCRdb table keeps only in-frame clones and is missing some. Found here are more than 90,000 clones, approximately 78% of them singletons; the top ten hold around 8%. Material: peripheral blood. The receptors come from a man between 70 and 80 years old with acute or convalescent COVID-19. Each CDR3 is given with its conserved first and last residue. A D gene is named only where the DNA matches it firmly. Clone size, where shown, is once, few, many, or a class for clones that have expanded.

CASSLGREFNEQFF	TGTGCCAGCAGCTTAGGGCGGGAGTTCAATGAGCAGTTCTTC	14	TRBV5-6	TRBJ2-1	TRBD2	-
CAQWWVGDEQFF	TGTGCTCAATGGTGGGTCGGGGATGAGCAGTTCTTC	12	TRBV12-3/TRBV12-4	TRBJ2-1	-	-
CASSFRGLAFVNTEAFF	TGTGCCAGCAGTTTTCGGGGATTGGCCTTTGTGAACACTGAAGCTTTCTTT	17	TRBV28	TRBJ1-1	-	-
CAWTSSRGSGYTF	TGTGCCTGGACTAGTTCCAGGGGCTCTGGCTACACCTTC	13	TRBV30	TRBJ1-2	-	-
CASSLGQVLNEKLFF	TGTGCCAGCAGCTTGGGACAGGTGTTAAATGAAAAACTGTTTTTT	15	TRBV7-2	TRBJ1-4	TRBD1	few
CSVAGGTQRGETQYF	TGCAGCGTGGCCGGGGGGACTCAGCGGGGAGAGACCCAGTACTTC	15	TRBV29-1	TRBJ2-5	TRBD2	-
CASSLREGQYEQYF	TGTGCCAGCAGCTTACGGGAGGGCCAGTACGAGCAGTACTTC	14	TRBV11-1	TRBJ2-7	TRBD2	few
CASSFSSGPGNTIYF	TGTGCCAGCAGCTTTTCGTCGGGTCCAGGAAACACCATATATTTT	15	TRBV7-9	TRBJ1-3	-	-
CASGSTSSTDTQYF	TGTGCTAGTGGCTCGACATCTAGCACAGATACGCAGTATTTT	14	TRBV12-5	TRBJ2-3	-	-
CASSLEGLAAEQYF	TGTGCCAGCAGCTTAGAGGGACTAGCGGCCGAGCAGTACTTC	14	TRBV7-9	TRBJ2-7	TRBD2	-
CASSLFSGQGISGELFF	TGTGCCAGCAGCTTATTTTCCGGACAGGGAATTTCCGGGGAGCTGTTTTTT	17	TRBV7-8	TRBJ2-2	TRBD1	-
CASSPGQGINTIYF	TGTGCCAGCAGCCCGGGACAGGGGATAAACACCATATATTTT	14	TRBV7-9	TRBJ1-3	TRBD1	-
CAWSVGGTVNTIYF	TGTGCCTGGAGTGTAGGAGGGACGGTAAACACCATATATTTT	14	TRBV30	TRBJ1-3	-	-
CASSFTGVGDEQFF	TGCGCCAGCAGCTTCACGGGAGTGGGGGATGAGCAGTTCTTC	14	TRBV5-1	TRBJ2-1	-	-
CASSQERRRPSTDTQYF	TGTGCCAGCAGCCAAGAGAGGAGGCGTCCGAGCACAGATACGCAGTATTTT	17	TRBV3-1/TRBV3-2	TRBJ2-3	-	-
CASISTQVGNQPQHF	TGTGCCAGTATTTCAACTCAGGTTGGCAATCAGCCCCAGCATTTT	15	TRBV19	TRBJ1-5	-	-
CASSPQQAGGNTIYF	TGCGCCAGCAGTCCACAGCAGGCGGGAGGAAACACCATATATTTT	15	TRBV5-1	TRBJ1-3	-	-
CATSEHGQARGYTF	TGTGCCACCAGTGAACACGGACAAGCCCGCGGCTACACCTTC	14	TRBV24-1	TRBJ1-2	-	-
CASSYLFPQNEQFF	TGTGCCAGCAGTTACCTTTTCCCACAAAATGAGCAGTTCTTC	14	TRBV6-2/TRBV6-3	TRBJ2-1	-	-
CASSGRVNTEAFF	TGTGCCAGCAGTGGCCGGGTGAACACTGAAGCTTTCTTT	13	TRBV2	TRBJ1-1	-	once
CASSLQGSGNTIYF	TGTGCCAGTAGTCTTCAGGGTTCTGGAAACACCATATATTTT	14	TRBV19	TRBJ1-3	-	once
CSASDFRDINQPQHF	TGCAGTGCTAGTGATTTTCGGGACATCAATCAGCCCCAGCATTTT	15	TRBV20-1	TRBJ1-5	-	few
CASSFGNTLSGANVLTF	TGTGCCAGCAGCTTCGGGAACACCCTCTCTGGGGCCAACGTCCTGACTTTC	17	TRBV5-6	TRBJ2-6	-	few
CASSYSGVGTGELFF	TGTGCCAGCAGTTACTCAGGGGTGGGCACCGGGGAGCTGTTTTTT	15	TRBV6-2/TRBV6-3	TRBJ2-2	-	-
CASSPPGGSDTQYF	TGTGCCAGCTCACCACCTGGGGGGTCAGATACGCAGTATTTT	14	TRBV18	TRBJ2-3	-	few
CASSPREAGTEAFF	TGTGCCAGCTCACCTCGGGAAGCGGGCACTGAAGCTTTCTTT	14	TRBV18	TRBJ1-1	-	-
CASSRGLAATGELFF	TGTGCCAGCAGTCGGGGACTAGCGGCCACCGGGGAGCTGTTTTTT	15	TRBV6-5	TRBJ2-2	TRBD2	-
CASSPGQGSGNTIYF	TGTGCCAGCTCACCAGGGCAGGGCTCTGGAAACACCATATATTTT	15	TRBV18	TRBJ1-3	-	-
CAWRRWDRPGELFF	TGTGCCTGGAGAAGGTGGGACAGGCCCGGGGAGCTGTTTTTT	14	TRBV30	TRBJ2-2	TRBD1	-
CASSLRGTNTEAFF	TGTGCCAGCAGCTTACGGGGGACCAACACTGAAGCTTTCTTT	14	TRBV7-9	TRBJ1-1	-	few
CASSSKGGGPQETQYF	TGCGCCAGCAGCTCCAAGGGGGGGGGTCCTCAAGAGACCCAGTACTTC	16	TRBV5-1	TRBJ2-5	-	-
CASRRDRGNQPQHF	TGTGCCAGCAGGCGGGACAGGGGGAATCAGCCCCAGCATTTT	14	TRBV28	TRBJ1-5	TRBD1	-
CASSLDLVQGPYGYTF	TGCGCCAGCAGCTTGGATTTGGTCCAGGGGCCCTATGGCTACACCTTC	16	TRBV5-1	TRBJ1-2	-	-
CASRGLLGSFDTQYF	TGTGCCAGCAGGGGCTTACTAGGATCCTTCGATACGCAGTATTTT	15	TRBV2	TRBJ2-3	-	-
CASTTGNTGELFF	TGCGCCAGCACCACAGGGAACACCGGGGAGCTGTTTTTT	13	TRBV5-1	TRBJ2-2	-	-
CASSQPGVGSGNTIYF	TGTGCCAGCAGCCAACCAGGGGTGGGCTCTGGAAACACCATATATTTT	16	TRBV4-2	TRBJ1-3	-	-
CASSLGQTLNTEAFF	TGTGCCAGCAGCCTTGGACAGACTCTGAACACTGAAGCTTTCTTT	15	TRBV7-8	TRBJ1-1	-	-
CASSFGGGRTGELFF	TGTGCCAGCAGCTTCGGCGGGGGCCGGACCGGGGAGCTGTTTTTT	15	TRBV7-2	TRBJ2-2	-	-
CASSNGRQGYNEQFF	TGTGCCAGCAGCAACGGGAGACAGGGCTACAATGAGCAGTTCTTC	15	TRBV5-6	TRBJ2-1	-	-
CAIKSTGTDTQYF	TGTGCCATCAAGTCGACTGGCACAGATACGCAGTATTTT	13	TRBV10-3	TRBJ2-3	-	-
CASSLGGSGELFF	TGTGCCAGCAGCTTAGGAGGTTCCGGGGAGCTGTTTTTT	13	TRBV7-3	TRBJ2-2	-	once
CASSTGQGNEQFF	TGTGCCAGCAGCACGGGACAGGGGAATGAGCAGTTCTTC	13	TRBV5-4	TRBJ2-1	TRBD1	-
CASSSQGSGYTF	TGTGCCAGTAGCTCACAGGGGAGCGGCTACACCTTC	12	TRBV19	TRBJ1-2	TRBD1	few
CASSQVHSGNTIYF	TGTGCCAGCAGCCAAGTACACTCTGGAAACACCATATATTTT	14	TRBV3-1/TRBV3-2	TRBJ1-3	-	-
CASSEMGLSGNTIYF	TGTGCCAGCAGTGAGATGGGCCTCTCTGGAAACACCATATATTTT	15	TRBV6-1	TRBJ1-3	-	-
CASSPSGLNTEAFF	TGCGCCAGCAGTCCCTCGGGTTTGAACACTGAAGCTTTCTTT	14	TRBV10-1	TRBJ1-1	-	few
CASSPSPGMNTGELFF	TGTGCCAGCAGCCCCTCCCCCGGGATGAACACCGGGGAGCTGTTTTTT	16	TRBV9	TRBJ2-2	-	-
CASSLAGGLYEQYF	TGTGCCAGCAGCTTAGCGGGAGGACTCTACGAGCAGTACTTC	14	TRBV7-9	TRBJ2-7	-	-